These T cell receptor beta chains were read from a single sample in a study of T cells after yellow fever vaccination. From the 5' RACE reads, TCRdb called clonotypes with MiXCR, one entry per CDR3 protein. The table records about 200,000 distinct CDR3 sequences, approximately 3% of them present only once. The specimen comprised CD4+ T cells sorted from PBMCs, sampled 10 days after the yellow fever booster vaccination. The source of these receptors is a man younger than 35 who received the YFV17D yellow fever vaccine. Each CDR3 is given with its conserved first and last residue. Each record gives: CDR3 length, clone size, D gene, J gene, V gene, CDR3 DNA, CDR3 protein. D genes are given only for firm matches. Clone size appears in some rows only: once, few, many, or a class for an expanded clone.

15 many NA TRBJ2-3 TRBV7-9 TGTGCCAGCAGCCCCAGGCTAGGGAGCACAGATACGCAGTATTTT CASSPRLGSTDTQYF
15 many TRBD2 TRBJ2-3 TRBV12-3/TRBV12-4 TGTGCCAGCAGTGGACTAGCGGGGACCACAGATACGCAGTATTTT CASSGLAGTTDTQYF
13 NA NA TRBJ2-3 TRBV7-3 TGTGCCAGCAGCCCCCCCCTAGCCGATACGCAGTATTTT CASSPPLADTQYF
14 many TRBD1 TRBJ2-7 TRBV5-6 TGTGCCAGCAGCCGCGCGACAGGGGCCTACGAGCAGTACTTC CASSRATGAYEQYF
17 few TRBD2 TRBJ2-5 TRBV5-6 TGTGCCAGCAGCGCCCCGGGACTAGCGCAATCACAAGAGACCCAGTACTTC CASSAPGLAQSQETQYF
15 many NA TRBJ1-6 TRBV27 TGTGCCAGCAGTTTAAAAGGGGAAGGGAATTCACCCCTCCACTTT CASSLKGEGNSPLHF
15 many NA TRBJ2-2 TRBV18 TGTGCCAGCTCACCACGCAAAGGGTCGGCCGGGGAGCTGTTTTTT CASSPRKGSAGELFF
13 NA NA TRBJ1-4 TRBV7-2 TGTGCCAGCAGCACCCGGACAGCTGAAAAACTGTTTTTT CASSTRTAEKLFF
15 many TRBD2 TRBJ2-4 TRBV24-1 TGTGCCACCAGTGAACCGGGGGGGGACAAAAACATTCAGTACTTC CATSEPGGDKNIQYF
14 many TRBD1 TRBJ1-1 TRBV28 TGTGCCAGCAGCTTGGGACAGATGAACACTGAAGCTTTCTTT CASSLGQMNTEAFF
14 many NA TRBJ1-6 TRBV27 TGTGCCAGCAGTTTATTACCCCAGAAATCACCCCTCCACTTT CASSLLPQKSPLHF
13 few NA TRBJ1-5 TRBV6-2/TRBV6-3 TGTGCCAGCACCGACAGGTCCGAGCAGCCCCAGCATTTT CASTDRSEQPQHF
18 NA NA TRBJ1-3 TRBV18 TGTGCCAGCTCACCGAGGGCAGTATATACCTACTCTGGAAACACCATATATTTT CASSPRAVYTYSGNTIYF
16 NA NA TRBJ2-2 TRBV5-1 TGCGCCAGCAGCCCAAGCTCAGGACAGAACACCGGGGAGCTGTTTTTT CASSPSSGQNTGELFF
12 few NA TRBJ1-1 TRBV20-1 TGCAGTGCTAGGAGGGGAGGGGGTGAAGCTTTCTTT CSARRGGGEAFF
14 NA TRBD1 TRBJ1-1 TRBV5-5 TGTGCCAGCAGCCGGGGGACAGTCAACACTGAAGCTTTCTTT CASSRGTVNTEAFF
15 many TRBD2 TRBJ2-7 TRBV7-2 TGTGCCAGCAGCCTGCTAGCGGGGGGCCGCTACGAGCAGTACTTC CASSLLAGGRYEQYF
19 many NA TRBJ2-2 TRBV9 TGTGCCAGCAGCGCGCCCCGACAGGGACTCACCGTAAACACCGGGGAGCTGTTTTTT CASSAPRQGLTVNTGELFF
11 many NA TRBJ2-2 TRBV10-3 TGTGCCATCAGTAAGACCGGGGAGCTGTTTTTT CAISKTGELFF
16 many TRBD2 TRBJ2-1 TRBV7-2 TGTGCCAGCAGCTTAGATAGCGGGAGTACCTACAATGAGCAGTTCTTC CASSLDSGSTYNEQFF
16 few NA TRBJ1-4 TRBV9 TGTGCCAGCAGCGTGTGGCCGGGGGCCGTGGGTGAAAAACTGTTTTTT CASSVWPGAVGEKLFF
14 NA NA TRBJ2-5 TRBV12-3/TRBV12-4 TGTGCCAGCAGCTCATCAATTTTAAAGGGGACCCAGTACTTC CASSSSILKGTQYF
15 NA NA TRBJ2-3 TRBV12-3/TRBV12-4 TGTGCCAGCAGTTCCTGGGGGGGGCCCACAGATACGCAGTATTTT CASSSWGGPTDTQYF
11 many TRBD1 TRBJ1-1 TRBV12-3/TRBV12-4 TGTGCCAGCAGGGGGACAGGCGAAGCTTTCTTT CASRGTGEAFF
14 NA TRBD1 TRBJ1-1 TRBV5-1 TGCGCCAGCAGCACACGGGGGGACAGGGACAATGCTTTCTTT CASSTRGDRDNAFF
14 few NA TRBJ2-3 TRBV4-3 TGCGCCAGCAGCTCCTCCCTCCTTCGCGATACGCAGTATTTT CASSSSLLRDTQYF
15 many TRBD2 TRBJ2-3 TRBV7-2 TGTGCCAGCAGCCTTGTAGCGGGGGGGCCGAATACGCAGTATTTT CASSLVAGGPNTQYF
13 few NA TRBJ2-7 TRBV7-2 TGTGCCAGCAGCTCCCTCCGCTCCTACGAGCAGTACTTC CASSSLRSYEQYF
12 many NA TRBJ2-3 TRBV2 TGTGCCAGCAGTAAGCCCGGAGATACGCAGTATTTT CASSKPGDTQYF